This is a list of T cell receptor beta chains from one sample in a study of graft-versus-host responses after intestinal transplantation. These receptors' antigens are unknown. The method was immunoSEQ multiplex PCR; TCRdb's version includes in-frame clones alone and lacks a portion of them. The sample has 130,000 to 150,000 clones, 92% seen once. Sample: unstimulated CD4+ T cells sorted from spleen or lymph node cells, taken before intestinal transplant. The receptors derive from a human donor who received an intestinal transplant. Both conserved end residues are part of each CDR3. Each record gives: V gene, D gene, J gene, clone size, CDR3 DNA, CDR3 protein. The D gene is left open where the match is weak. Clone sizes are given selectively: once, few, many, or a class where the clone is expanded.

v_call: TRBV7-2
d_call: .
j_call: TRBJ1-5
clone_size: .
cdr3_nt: TGTGCCAGCAGCTTAGGTTGGGGCAATCAGCCCCAGCATTTT
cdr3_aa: CASSLGWGNQPQHF

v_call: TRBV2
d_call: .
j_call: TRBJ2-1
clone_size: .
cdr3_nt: TGTGCCAGCATCCCCGCGGCCCTTACTGAGCAGTTCTTC
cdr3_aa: CASIPAALTEQFF

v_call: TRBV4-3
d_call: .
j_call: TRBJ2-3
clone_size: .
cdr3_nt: TGCGCCAGCAGCCAAGATAGGGGGTCAGATACGCAGTATTTT
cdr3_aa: CASSQDRGSDTQYF

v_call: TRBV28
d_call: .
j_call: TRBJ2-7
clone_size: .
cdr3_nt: TGTGCCAGCAGGCTCAAACTAGGCGGCGAGCAGTACTTC
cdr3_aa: CASRLKLGGEQYF

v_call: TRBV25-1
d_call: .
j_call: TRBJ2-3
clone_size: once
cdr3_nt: TGTGCCAGCAGTGAACGCATTAGCACAGATACGCAGTATTTT
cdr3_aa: CASSERISTDTQYF

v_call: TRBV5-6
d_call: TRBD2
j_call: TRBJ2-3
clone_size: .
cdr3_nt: TGTGCCAGCTGGGCTAGCGGGACAGATACGCAGTATTTT
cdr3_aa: CASWASGTDTQYF

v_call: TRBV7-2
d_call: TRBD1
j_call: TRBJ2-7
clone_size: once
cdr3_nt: TGTGCCAGCAGCTCCCGCTCGACAGGGGCAGTAAGCTCCTACGAGCAGTACTTC
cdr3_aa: CASSSRSTGAVSSYEQYF

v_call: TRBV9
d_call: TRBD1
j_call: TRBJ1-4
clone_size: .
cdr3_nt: TGTGCCAGCAGCGTAGGGACAGGGGGCGATGAAAAACTGTTTTTT
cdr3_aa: CASSVGTGGDEKLFF

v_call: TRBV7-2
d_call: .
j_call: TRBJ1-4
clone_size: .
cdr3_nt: TGTGCCAGCAGCTTCTACATATCAGGGGTGGGGGAAAAACTGTTTTTT
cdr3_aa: CASSFYISGVGEKLFF

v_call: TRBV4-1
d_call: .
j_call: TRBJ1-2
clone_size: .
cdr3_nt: TGCGCCAGCAGCCCGAACCTTAATGTGAACTATGGCTACACCTTC
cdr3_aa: CASSPNLNVNYGYTF

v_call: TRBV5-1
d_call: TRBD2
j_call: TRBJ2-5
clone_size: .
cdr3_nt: TGCGCCAGCAGCTTGGATCCTCGCCTAGCGGGAGCACAAGAGACCCAGTACTTC
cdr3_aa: CASSLDPRLAGAQETQYF

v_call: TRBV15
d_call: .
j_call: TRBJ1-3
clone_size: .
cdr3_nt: TGTGCCACCAGCAGAGACAGGGGCCCTGGAAACACCATATATTTT
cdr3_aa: CATSRDRGPGNTIYF

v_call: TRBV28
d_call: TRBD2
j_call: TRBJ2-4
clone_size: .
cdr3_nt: TGTGCCAGCATTCGGGGGGGTAGGGCCAAAAACATTCAGTACTTC
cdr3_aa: CASIRGGRAKNIQYF

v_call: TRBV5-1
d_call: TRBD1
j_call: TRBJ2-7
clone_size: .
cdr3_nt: TGCGCCAGCAGCTTGGAAGGGGGCTTCCCCTACGAGCAGTACTTC
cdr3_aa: CASSLEGGFPYEQYF

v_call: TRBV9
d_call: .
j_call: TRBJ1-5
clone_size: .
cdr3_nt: TGTGCCAGCAGCGTAGGCCCGTATAGCAATCAGCCCCAGCATTTT
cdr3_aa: CASSVGPYSNQPQHF

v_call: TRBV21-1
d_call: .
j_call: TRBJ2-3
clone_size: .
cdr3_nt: TGTGCCAGCAGCCAAGGGGGAGGAGATCCAGATACGCAGTATTTT
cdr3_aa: CASSQGGGDPDTQYF

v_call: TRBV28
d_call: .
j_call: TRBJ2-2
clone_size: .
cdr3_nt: TGTGCCAGCAGTTTAACAGGGTCGAACACCGGGGAGCTGTTTTTT
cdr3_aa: CASSLTGSNTGELFF

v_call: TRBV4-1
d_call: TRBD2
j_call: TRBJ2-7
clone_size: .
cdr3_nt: TGCGCCAGCAGCCAAGGACTAGCGGGAGTGGCCTACGAGCAGTACTTC
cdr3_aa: CASSQGLAGVAYEQYF

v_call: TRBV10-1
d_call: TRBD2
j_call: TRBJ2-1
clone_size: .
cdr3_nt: TGCGCCAGCAGCGGGAGGGAGAGATCTAATGAGCAGTTCTTC
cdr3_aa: CASSGRERSNEQFF

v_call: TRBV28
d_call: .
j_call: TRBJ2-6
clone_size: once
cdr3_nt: TGTGCCAGTCTCGAGGTAAAAAGCTCTGGGGCCAACGTCCTGACTTTC
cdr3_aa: CASLEVKSSGANVLTF

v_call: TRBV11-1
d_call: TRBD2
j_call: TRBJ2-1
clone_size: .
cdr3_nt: TGTGCCAGCAGCTTACTTTGGACTAGCTCCTACAATGAGCAGTTCTTC
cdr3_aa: CASSLLWTSSYNEQFF

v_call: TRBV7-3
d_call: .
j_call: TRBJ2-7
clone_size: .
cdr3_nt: TGCGCCAGCAGCTATCAGGGGGGCGCGGGATACGAGCAGTACTTC
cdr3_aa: CASSYQGGAGYEQYF

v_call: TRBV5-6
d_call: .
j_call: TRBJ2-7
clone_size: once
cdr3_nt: TGTGCCAGCAGCTTCTTGTTCAGGGGCTCCTACGAGCAGTACTTC
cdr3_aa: CASSFLFRGSYEQYF

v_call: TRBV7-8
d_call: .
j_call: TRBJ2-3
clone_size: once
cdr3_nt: TGTGCCAGCAGCACGACGCGGAGGGACCGCTGGGCAGATACGCAGTATTTT
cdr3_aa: CASSTTRRDRWADTQYF

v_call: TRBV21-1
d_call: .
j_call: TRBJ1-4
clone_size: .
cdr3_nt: TGTGCCAGCAGCAGGGGGGACAGTAATGAAAAACTGTTTTTT
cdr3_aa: CASSRGDSNEKLFF

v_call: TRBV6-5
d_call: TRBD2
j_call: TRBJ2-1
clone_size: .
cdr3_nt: TGTGCCAGCAGTTACTCGAACAGCGGGAGGGTAAATGAGCAGTTCTTC
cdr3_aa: CASSYSNSGRVNEQFF

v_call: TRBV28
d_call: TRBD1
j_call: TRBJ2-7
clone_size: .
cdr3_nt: TGTGCCAGCAGTCAAACCGGGACAGGGGCATACGAGCAGTACTTC
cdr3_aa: CASSQTGTGAYEQYF

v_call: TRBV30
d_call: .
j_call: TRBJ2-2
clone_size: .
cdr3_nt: TGTGCCTGGAGTGTACGGCTCCTGAACACCGGGGAGCTGTTTTTT
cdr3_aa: CAWSVRLLNTGELFF

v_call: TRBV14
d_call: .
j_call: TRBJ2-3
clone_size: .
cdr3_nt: TGTGCCAGCAGCCAAGAGGCGGGGACCCCGGATACGCAGTATTTT
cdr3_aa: CASSQEAGTPDTQYF

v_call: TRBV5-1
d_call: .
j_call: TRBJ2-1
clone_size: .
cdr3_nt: TGCGCCAGCAGCTTGTTACCCCCCTTGGGGACGAACGTAAATGAGCAGTTCTTC
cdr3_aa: CASSLLPPLGTNVNEQFF

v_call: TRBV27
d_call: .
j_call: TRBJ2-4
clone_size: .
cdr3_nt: TGTGCCAGCAGTTTTTTTCCGGGACGCAATTTAAACATTCAGTACTTC
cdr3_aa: CASSFFPGRNLNIQYF

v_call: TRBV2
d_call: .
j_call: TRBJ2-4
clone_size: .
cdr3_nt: TGTGCCAGCAGTGAGTTACGGGACACCGCATATAAGCACAAAAACATTCAGTACTTC
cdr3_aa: CASSELRDTAYKHKNIQYF

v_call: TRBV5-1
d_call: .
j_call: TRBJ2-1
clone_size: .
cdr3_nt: TGCGCCAGCAGCTTGGGGAAGGGAACTCGCAATGAGCAGTTCTTC
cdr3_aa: CASSLGKGTRNEQFF

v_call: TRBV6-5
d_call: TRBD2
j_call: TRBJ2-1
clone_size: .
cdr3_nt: TGTGCCAGCGGGCGGCGGGAGAGACAGTTCTTC
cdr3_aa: CASGRRERQFF

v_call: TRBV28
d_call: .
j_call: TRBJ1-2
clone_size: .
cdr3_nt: TGTGCCGCCAGCTTTCCCGGCAGCTCTAACTATGGCTACACCTTC
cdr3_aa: CAASFPGSSNYGYTF

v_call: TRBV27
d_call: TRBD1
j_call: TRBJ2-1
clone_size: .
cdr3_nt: TGTGCCAGCAGTTTACCAGGGACAGGCCTCAATGAGCAGTTCTTC
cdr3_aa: CASSLPGTGLNEQFF

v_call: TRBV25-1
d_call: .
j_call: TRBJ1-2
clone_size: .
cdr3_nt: TGTGCCAGCAGTCCGGACAGCTACTATGGCTACACCTTC
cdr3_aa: CASSPDSYYGYTF

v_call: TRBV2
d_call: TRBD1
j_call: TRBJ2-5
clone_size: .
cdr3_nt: TGTGCCAGCAGTGACCGGGACAGGGTACAAGAGACCCAGTACTTC
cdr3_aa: CASSDRDRVQETQYF

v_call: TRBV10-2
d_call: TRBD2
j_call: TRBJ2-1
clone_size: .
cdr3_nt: TGCGCCAGCATCGGGACTAGCGGACACAATGAGCAGTTCTTC
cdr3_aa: CASIGTSGHNEQFF

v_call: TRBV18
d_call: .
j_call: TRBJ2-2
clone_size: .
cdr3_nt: TGTGCCAGCTCACGTGCCCAGGGGACCAACACCGGGGAGCTGTTTTTT
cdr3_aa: CASSRAQGTNTGELFF

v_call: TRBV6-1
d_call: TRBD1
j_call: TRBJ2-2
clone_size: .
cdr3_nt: TGTGCCAGCAGGGACAGGGCGAAAACCGGGGAGCTGTTTTTT
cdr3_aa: CASRDRAKTGELFF

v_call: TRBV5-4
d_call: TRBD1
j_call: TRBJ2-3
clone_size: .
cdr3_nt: TGTGCCAGCAGGCGACAGGGATTAGATACGCAGTATTTT
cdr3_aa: CASRRQGLDTQYF

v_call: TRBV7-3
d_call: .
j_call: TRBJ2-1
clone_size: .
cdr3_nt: TGTGCCAGCAGCCCGACTGGCAATGAGCAGTTCTTC
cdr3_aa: CASSPTGNEQFF

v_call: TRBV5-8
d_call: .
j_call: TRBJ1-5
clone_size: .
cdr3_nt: TGTGCCAGCAGCTTGCGTGGATTGCCCCAGCATTTT
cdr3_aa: CASSLRGLPQHF

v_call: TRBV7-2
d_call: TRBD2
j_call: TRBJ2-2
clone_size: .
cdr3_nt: TGTGCCAGCAGCTTACGGCGGGAGGGCAACACCGGGGAGCTGTTTTTT
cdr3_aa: CASSLRREGNTGELFF

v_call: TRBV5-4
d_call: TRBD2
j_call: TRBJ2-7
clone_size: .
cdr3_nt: TGTGCCAGCAGCTTGGAACTAGCGAATTCCTACGAGCAGTACTTC
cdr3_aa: CASSLELANSYEQYF

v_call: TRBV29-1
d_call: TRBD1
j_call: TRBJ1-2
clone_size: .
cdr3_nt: TGCAGCGTTGAACAGGGGGCAGGCTATGGCTACACCTTC
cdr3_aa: CSVEQGAGYGYTF

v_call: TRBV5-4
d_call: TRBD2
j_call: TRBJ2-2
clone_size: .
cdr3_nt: TGTGCCAGCAGCTTGGGACTAGCGGTTAAGACCGGGGAGCTGTTTTTT
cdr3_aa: CASSLGLAVKTGELFF